The present TCR beta chain was sequenced within a study of T-cell reconstitution after alpha-beta-depleted transplantation in children. Researchers prepared the TCRbeta library using unique molecular identifiers, the study reports. Each CDR3 protein is one row after TCRdb ran MiXCR on the PCR reads. The table records roughly 400,000 distinct CDR3 sequences, around 20% of them present only once. V was clipped by 7 bases and J by 2 bases, with 15 bases between them. The CDR3 has 14 residues. CDR1 WSHSY and CDR2 SAAADI come from the germline V gene. The source of this sequence is a human donor who donated a stem cell graft to a child with acute myeloid leukemia. The source was PBMCs from the stem cell graft donor, collected from the stem cell graft. The chain joins TRBV10-2 to TRBJ2-7, with a possible D match to TRBD2 (5 bases). In DNA form, the CDR3 reads TGCGCCAGCACGACGGCCGGGGTCCCCTACGAGCAGTACTTC. Translated: CASTTAGVPYEQYF.